The clone carrying this T cell receptor beta chain was seen a handful of times. PCR primers comprised 60 Vbeta and 13 Jbeta primers. The repertoire was sequenced with immunoSEQ multiplex PCR; TCRdb's copy has only in-frame clones and lacks some. Here the sample spans over 100,000 clones, around 10% being singletons. The data were taken from a study of cytomegalovirus exposure and HLA in healthy donors. V lost 1 base and J lost 5; bases outside the gene matches: 4. Germline V lookup: CDR1 MGHRA, CDR2 YSYEKL. The CDR3 runs 15 residues. The TCR was taken from a middle-aged man in good health and CMV-seropositive. The chain links TRBV4-1 to TRBJ1-5, with 8 positions matching TRBD1. The sample taken for sequencing was PBMCs. The CDR3 sequence is CASSQGTGSHQPQHF. The CDR3 bases are TGCGCCAGCAGCCAAGGGACAGGGTCACATCAGCCCCAGCATTTT.